This paragraph covers one TCR beta chain sequence. This CDR3 comprises 20 residues. V shed 0 bases and J 3 bases; nucleotides not matched to a gene: 16. Germline CDR1 and CDR2: MGHRA and YSYEKL. These data come from a study of radiation and T cells in renal cell carcinoma. Whole-study context: Nephrectomy followed 15 Gy stereotactic body radiation by 4 weeks.

Time point described: baseline pretreatment blood. Treatment noted: 15 Gy SBRT to primary tumor, nephrectomy 4 weeks later. Profiled with immunoSEQ multiplex PCR; TCRdb holds only in-frame clones, not every one. The sample holds about 160,000 clones, roughly nine tenths seen once. The material sequenced was blood, taken from a patient whose treatment included radiotherapy and nephrectomy. The chain links TRBV4-1 to TRBJ1-3; 8 nucleotides line up with TRBD1. The source is a woman in her 70s with renal cell carcinoma. The CDR3 nucleotides are TGCGCCAGCAGCCAAGATTTTAGAGAGCGGGCAGGGGGCCGTGGAAACACCATATATTTT. It is translated as CASSQDFRERAGGRGNTIYF.